What follows are 15 T cell receptor beta chains derived from one specimen sequenced in a study of OX40 agonist ivuxolimab in advanced cancers. Clones were read by immunoSEQ multiplex PCR, and TCRdb kept only the in-frame ones, dropping some. This table has about 60,000 clones, less than 85% appearing once. The sample consisted of CD4+ or CD8+ T cells sorted from blood, taken in a trial of the OX40 agonist ivuxolimab. These receptors came from an adult with an advanced solid tumor such as melanoma, head and neck, liver or kidney cancer.

The rearrangement joins TRBV30 to TRBJ1-6; D is possibly TRBD1 (6 bases). Germline CDR1 reads GTSNPN; CDR2 reads SVGIG (reference sequence). The CDR3 contains 15 residues. V lost 2 bases and J 10 bases, leaving 18 bases between the germline ends. CDR3 sequence reads: CAWSIGGYRRSPLHF. CDR3 nucleotide sequence: TGTGCCTGGAGTATCGGGGGCTACCGGCGATCACCCCTCCACTTT. Complete variable domain (other parts from reference TRBV30 and TRBJ1-6): SQTIHQWPATLVQPVGSPLSLECTVEGTSNPNLYWYRQAAGRGLQLLFYSVGIGQISSEVPQNLSASRPQDRQFILSSKKLLLSDSGFYLCAWSIGGYRRSPLHFGNGTRLTVT.

This sequence joins TRBV7-9 and TRBJ2-3; TRBD2 matches at 9 bases. CDR1 and CDR2 from the germline V gene are SEHNR and FQNEAQ (reference sequence). The CDR3 length is 16 residues. V lost 2 bases, J lost 2 bases, and 5 bases stayed unmatched. DNA for the CDR3: TGTGCCAGCAGCTTAAGAGCGGGGGGCCTCACAGATACGCAGTATTTT. Its translation is CASSLRAGGLTDTQYF.

This chain joins TRBV18 and TRBJ2-3, with D possibly TRBD2 on 6 matching bases. The CDR3 loop spans 12 amino acids. The ends were cut back, 3 bases at V and 6 bases at J, with 7 bases in the middle. Germline V gene lookup returns CDR1 KGHSH and CDR2 LQKENI. The CDR3 here is CASSPGGDTQYF. CDR3 coding DNA: TGTGCCAGCTCACCCGGGGGTGATACGCAGTATTTT. Complete variable domain (other parts from reference TRBV18 and TRBJ2-3): NAGVMQNPRHLVRRRGQEARLRCSPMKGHSHVYWYRQLPEEGLKFMVYLQKENIIDESGMPKERFSAEFPKEGPSILRIQQVVRGDSAAYFCASSPGGDTQYFGPGTRLTVL.

The genes are TRBV28 and TRBJ2-3, with 11 nucleotides matching TRBD2. The V segment lost 6 bases and the J segment 4 bases; nucleotides outside the gene matches: 6. CDR3 length equals 15 residues. Looked up from germline, CDR1 is MDHEN and CDR2 is SYDVKM. The CDR3 DNA sequence: TGTGCCAGCAGCACTAGCGGGAGTAATCCAGATACGCAGTATTTT. Amino acids: CASSTSGSNPDTQYF.

The V gene is TRBV29-1, the J gene TRBJ1-1; 9 bases align to TRBD1. CDR3 length: 18 amino acids. Trimming took 7 bases from V and 6 from J; bases not matched to a gene: 24. The germline V gene has CDR1 SQVTM and CDR2 ANQGSEA. The CDR3 sequence: CSARPKRQGVLSEAEAFF. DNA for the CDR3: TGCAGCGCCAGACCTAAGAGACAGGGGGTACTCTCCGAGGCTGAAGCTTTCTTT.

J is TRBJ1-6 and V is TRBV2; D may be TRBD1 (5 bases). Trimming removed 3 bases from V and 12 bases from J, with 9 bases in between. Germline lookup yields CDR1 SNHLY and CDR2 FYNNEI. This CDR3 comprises 12 residues. As DNA, the CDR3 is TGTGCCAGCAGTGATAGGGACGGACCCCTCCACTTT. Amino acid sequence: CASSDRDGPLHF.

CDR3 sequence: CASSDGRLPVSGNTIYF. The CDR3 coding sequence is TGTGCCAGCAGTGATGGGAGGCTCCCTGTTTCTGGAAACACCATATATTTT. This sequence joins TRBV2 and TRBJ1-3; D not certain. Trimming cost V 3 bases and J 1 base, with 16 bases left between them. CDR3 length: 17 residues. The V gene's germline CDR1 is SNHLY and CDR2 FYNNEI. Complete variable domain (other parts from reference TRBV2 and TRBJ1-3): EPEVTQTPSHQVTQMGQEVILRCVPISNHLYFYWYRQILGQKVEFLVSFYNNEISEKSEIFDDQFSVERPDGSNFTLKIRSTKLEDSAMYFCASSDGRLPVSGNTIYFGEGSWLTVV.

This sequence joins TRBV9 and TRBJ2-1; unclear D gene. The CDR3 runs to 14 residues. The V gene's germline CDR1 is SGDLS and CDR2 YYNGEE. V was pared by 3 bases and J by 3 bases, with 10 bases between. CDR3 DNA sequence: TGTGCCAGCAGCGAAGGTTCCAACTACAATGAGCAGTTCTTC. It is translated as CASSEGSNYNEQFF.

This rearrangement joins TRBV6-1 to TRBJ1-1; tentatively, D is TRBD1 (5 bases). With 1 base removed from V and 5 bases from J, the gap between germline ends came to 14 bases. Per the germline V gene, CDR1 is MNHNS and CDR2 is SASEGT. This CDR3 is 15 amino acids long. CDR3 bases: TGTGCCAGCAGTGAAGATTGGGGGGGTAGGACTGAAGCTTTCTTT. Translating it yields CASSEDWGGRTEAFF.

This chain uses TRBV16 with TRBJ1-6; D is unresolved. The germline V gene encodes CDR1 KGHSY and CDR2 FQNENV. The CDR3 has 15 residues. V lost 2 bases and J lost 7, with 12 bases in between. The CDR3: CASSQGVPGNSPLHF. The DNA for the CDR3 is TGTGCCAGCAGCCAAGGAGTACCTGGGAATTCACCCCTCCACTTT.

V and J are TRBV27 and TRBJ2-5, with D possibly being TRBD1 (5 bases). CDR1 is MNHEY and CDR2 is SMNVEV in the germline V gene (reference sequence). The CDR3 length is 13 residues. Trimming stripped 6 bases from V and 5 bases from J, with 13 bases between. DNA for the CDR3: TGTGCCAGCAGGCCAGGGTCCAGGGAGACCCAGTACTTC. Translating it yields CASRPGSRETQYF.

About this clone itself: Germline is not matched at one junction end, which may reflect a read error. The V and J genes are TRBV6-6 and TRBJ2-4, with D unresolved. There are 12 residues in the CDR3. Germline V lookup: CDR1 MNHNY, CDR2 SVGAGI (reference sequence). CDR3 region: CASSSSTAAGSF. CDR3 nucleotides: TGTGCCAGCAGTTCAAGCACCGCCGCCGGAAGCTTC.

V is TRBV27 and J is TRBJ1-6; perhaps TRBD1 as D (5 bases). Trimming stripped 5 bases from V and 3 bases from J, with 20 bases between. The CDR3 totals 18 residues. Per the germline V gene, CDR1 is MNHEY and CDR2 is SMNVEV (reference sequence). The CDR3 region has the DNA TGTGCCAGCAGTCAGAGAGGGGACCTTGTTCTCTATAATTCACCCCTCCACTTT. The encoded protein is CASSQRGDLVLYNSPLHF.

This clone was observed a handful of times. This chain links TRBV6-5 with TRBJ2-7; 7 positions match TRBD1. With 2 bases clipped from V and 2 bases from J, the junction kept 3 bases outside the gene matches. This CDR3 has 14 amino acids. CDR1 is MNHEY and CDR2 is SVGAGI in the germline V gene. In DNA form, the CDR3 reads TGTGCCAGCAGTTACGGCACAGGGGCCTACGAGCAGTACTTC. It specifies CASSYGTGAYEQYF.

V and J are TRBV4-1 and TRBJ1-6; the D gene is possibly TRBD1 (5 bases). There are 20 residues in the CDR3. Germline V lookup: CDR1 MGHRA, CDR2 YSYEKL. The ends were cut back, 1 base at V and 0 bases at J, with 19 bases in the middle. The CDR3 loop reads CASSQGPPGGASSYNSPLHF. For the CDR3, the DNA is TGCGCCAGCAGCCAAGGACCTCCCGGAGGGGCTAGCTCCTATAATTCACCCCTCCACTTT.